The 21 T cell receptor beta chains in this list originate from one sample, sequenced in a study of blood T cell repertoires in COVID-19. Produced via immunoSEQ multiplex PCR; TCRdb's table is partial and in-frame only. Among more than 200,000 clones, 65% to 85% were seen once, and the ten largest hold approximately 7.4%. Material: PBMCs or T cells enriched from blood (not recorded which). These receptors came from a woman aged 40 to 50 with acute COVID-19.

The chain employs TRBV5-1 and TRBJ1-2, with 7 positions matching TRBD1. After removal of 4 bases from V and 2 bases from J, the junction contained 2 bases not matched to a gene. The germline gives CDR1 SGHRS, CDR2 YFSETQ. This CDR3 spans 13 amino acids. The CDR3 region is CASSRGQNYGYTF. DNA of the CDR3: TGCGCCAGCAGCAGGGGACAGAACTATGGCTACACCTTC.

The chain joins TRBV5-1 to TRBJ2-4; D may be TRBD2 (5 bases). Germline CDR1 reads SGHRS; CDR2 reads YFSETQ. The CDR3 is 21 amino acids. V was clipped by 0 bases and J by 2 bases, with 27 bases between them. CDR3 in DNA: TGCGCCAGCAGCTTGGATCGTTCTGGTAGCGCAAGCCCGGGGACCAAAAACATTCAGTACTTC. Translation: CASSLDRSGSASPGTKNIQYF.

CDR3 nucleotide sequence: TGTGCCAGTAGTCCGTCTCTAGACAGGGAAAACGAGCAGTACTTC. Translating it yields CASSPSLDRENEQYF. The chain links TRBV19 to TRBJ2-7; TRBD1 aligns across 7 bases. Germline V gene lookup returns CDR1 LNHDA and CDR2 SQIVND (reference sequence). This CDR3 has 15 residues. V gave up 5 bases and J gave up 5 bases; unmatched junction bases: 12.

The genes are TRBV7-9 and TRBJ2-7, with TRBD1 matching 8 bases. V lost 6 bases and J lost 3; bases outside the gene matches: 7. The CDR3 has 14 amino acids. Germline CDR1 SEHNR, CDR2 FQNEAQ (reference sequence). Written as DNA, the CDR3 is TGTGCCAGCAGGTTCGGACAGGGAAGCTACGAGCAGTACTTC. It yields the protein CASRFGQGSYEQYF.

DNA of the CDR3: TGTGCCAGCAGCTCCGGTCGGAGCACAGATACGCAGTATTTT. Encoded protein: CASSSGRSTDTQYF. This rearrangement joins TRBV5-4 to TRBJ2-3; D remains ambiguous. CDR3 length: 14 residues. From germline, CDR1 is SGHNT and CDR2 YYREEE (reference sequence). V was cut by 3 bases and J by 0 bases, with 8 bases left in between.

V gene TRBV27 combines with J gene TRBJ1-2, with D unclear. The CDR3 is 12 residues long. Trimming took off 6 bases at V and 4 bases at J, with 9 bases between the two ends. Germline lookup yields CDR1 MNHEY and CDR2 SMNVEV (reference sequence). CDR3 bases: TGTGCCAGCAGCCTTCGGGGCTATGGCTACACCTTC. Translating gives CASSLRGYGYTF.

The sample holds one count of this clone. The rearrangement joins TRBV10-2 to TRBJ2-7, with a weak D call TRBD1 (6 bases). V was shortened by 4 bases and J by 0 bases, with 13 bases between the two germline ends. The germline gives CDR1 WSHSY, CDR2 SAAADI. The CDR3 is made up of 15 amino acids. In DNA, the CDR3 is TGCGCCAGCAGTGTCGGGACATCGAGCTCCTACGAGCAGTACTTC. This gives the protein CASSVGTSSSYEQYF.

CDR3 amino acids: CASSGTGIGELFF. DNA for the CDR3: TGTGCCAGCAGCGGGACAGGGATCGGGGAGCTGTTTTTT. The rearrangement links TRBV7-6 to TRBJ2-2, with 9 bases lining up with TRBD1. The V gene end was trimmed by 5 bases and the J gene end by 7 bases; junction bases not matched to a gene: 2. This CDR3 contains 13 residues. Per the germline V gene, CDR1 is SGHVS and CDR2 is FNYEAQ.

This sequence joins TRBV6-2 or TRBV6-3 and TRBJ2-5; D is perhaps TRBD2 (5 bases). CDR1 is MNHEY and CDR2 is SVGEGT in the germline V gene. V was cut by 5 bases and J by 2 bases, with 15 bases left in between. There are 15 residues in the CDR3. The CDR3 bases are TGTGCCAGCAGTCACGGGGTTCCAGGTCAAGAGACCCAGTACTTC. Its protein is CASSHGVPGQETQYF.

This clone was counted a single time. This chain links TRBV6-5 with TRBJ1-6, with a possible D match to TRBD1 (5 bases). The germline V gene encodes CDR1 MNHEY and CDR2 SVGAGI. V was pared by 6 bases and J by 4 bases, with 10 bases between. The CDR3 consists of 14 residues. CDR3 sequence reads: CASREGQYNSPLHF. The CDR3 DNA reads TGTGCCAGCAGGGAGGGGCAGTATAATTCACCCCTCCACTTT.

This clone has a handful of counts. The rearrangement links TRBV7-9 to TRBJ2-1, with 9 bases lining up with TRBD2. CDR3 length: 15 residues. V shed 4 bases and J 6 bases; nucleotides not matched to a gene: 7. From germline, CDR1 is SEHNR and CDR2 FQNEAQ (reference sequence). The CDR3: CASSSGLAPRNEQFF. CDR3 DNA sequence: TGTGCCAGCAGCTCGGGACTAGCACCTCGCAATGAGCAGTTCTTC.

The chain employs TRBV2 and TRBJ2-7, with D maybe TRBD1 (6 bases). This CDR3 has 12 residues. Germline V gives CDR1 SNHLY, CDR2 FYNNEI. V shed 6 bases and J shed 5 bases, with 11 bases lying between them. The CDR3 region is CASSGRDNEQYF. The CDR3 DNA reads as TGTGCCAGCAGCGGCAGGGACAACGAGCAGTACTTC.

This clone was seen a single time. The rearrangement links TRBV28 to TRBJ2-4, with 9 bases lining up with TRBD1. J gave up 3 bases and V 2 bases, and 8 bases lay outside the gene matches. The germline V gene has CDR1 MDHEN and CDR2 SYDVKM. The CDR3 loop spans 17 amino acids. In nucleotides, the CDR3 is TGTGCCAGCAGTTTACTCAGGACAGGGGTGCTCAAAAACATTCAGTACTTC. It encodes CASSLLRTGVLKNIQYF.

The rearrangement uses TRBV6-6 and TRBJ1-6, with a possible D match to TRBD1 (5 bases). V was pared by 5 bases and J by 8 bases, with 31 bases between. Per germline, CDR1 MNHNY and CDR2 SVGAGI (reference sequence). CDR3 size: 20 residues. The DNA of the CDR3 is TGTGCCAGCAGTCTAGGGGCGGATTTATGGGGGGGGAATAATCATTCACCCCTCCACTTT. Its translation is CASSLGADLWGGNNHSPLHF.

The chain employs TRBV5-6 and TRBJ1-5; perhaps TRBD1 as D (6 bases). The CDR3 runs 13 residues. CDR1 and CDR2 (germline): SGHDT, YYEEEE. Trimming stripped 2 bases from V and 5 bases from J, with 8 bases between. CDR3 amino acids: CASSFQGYQPQHF. CDR3 coding DNA: TGTGCCAGCAGCTTTCAGGGGTATCAGCCCCAGCATTTT.

CDR3 region: CASSVLQGAQGNEQFF. Written as DNA, the CDR3 is TGTGCCAGCAGCGTCCTACAGGGGGCGCAGGGCAATGAGCAGTTCTTC. The chain combines TRBV9 with TRBJ2-1, with 9 bases matching TRBD1. J gave up 6 bases and V 2 bases, and 9 bases lay outside the gene matches. This CDR3 is 16 amino acids long. Germline V lookup: CDR1 SGDLS, CDR2 YYNGEE. Complete variable domain (other parts from reference TRBV9 and TRBJ2-1): DSGVTQTPKHLITATGQRVTLRCSPRSGDLSVYWYQQSLDQGLQFLIQYYNGEERAKGNILERFSAQQFPDLHSELNLSSLELGDSALYFCASSVLQGAQGNEQFFGPGTRLTVL.

V usage is TRBV27 and J usage is TRBJ2-2; 11 bases line up with TRBD2. The ends lost 2 bases at V and 4 bases at J; junction bases unmatched: 0. Germline-derived CDR1 and CDR2 are MNHEY and SMNVEV (reference sequence). The CDR3 totals 15 residues. The CDR3 region is CASSLLAGGTGELFF. Written as DNA, the CDR3 is TGTGCCAGCAGTTTACTAGCGGGGGGCACCGGGGAGCTGTTTTTT.

This clone appeared once. J is TRBJ2-3 and V is TRBV19, with D possibly being TRBD2 (6 bases). The germline CDR1 and CDR2 sequences are LNHDA and SQIVND (reference sequence). CDR3 length equals 15 residues. The germline V and J ends were trimmed by 3 bases and 4 bases, with 14 bases remaining between them. The CDR3 sequence: CASSMDSGFSDTQYF. The CDR3 DNA follows: TGTGCCAGTAGTATGGATAGCGGATTCTCAGATACGCAGTATTTT.

The chain employs TRBV21-1 and TRBJ1-6; TRBD1 reflects the table's D call only, with no check against the DNA. TRBV21-1 is termed a pseudogene. The CDR3 covers 13 residues. The CDR3 DNA reads TGTGCCAGCAGTACAGGGGGCGATTCACCCCTCCACTTT. This codes for CASSTGGDSPLHF.

V and J are TRBV7-3 and TRBJ2-3; D possibly corresponds to TRBD2 (6 bases). Trimming removed 0 bases at V and 2 bases at J, with 15 bases between. The length of the CDR3 is 17 residues. Germline V lookup: CDR1 SGHTA, CDR2 FQGTGA. The CDR3 sequence: CASSLTPPSVHTDTQYF. The CDR3 DNA reads as TGTGCCAGCAGCTTAACGCCCCCTAGCGTACACACAGATACGCAGTATTTT.

The V gene is TRBV6-2 or TRBV6-3, the J gene TRBJ1-5, with TRBD1 identical over 8 bases. The CDR3 consists of 13 residues. Germline-derived CDR1 and CDR2 are MNHEY and SVGEGT. Trimming removed 5 bases from V and 7 bases from J; junction bases left unmatched: 4. For the CDR3, the DNA is TGTGCCAGCAGTAGGACAGGGCTACAGCCCCAGCATTTT. This sequence encodes CASSRTGLQPQHF.